Following are 11 T cell receptor beta chains from one sample sequenced in a study of regulatory T cells in long-lasting Graves disease. Arm-PCR of CDR3 regions and iRepertoire HTBI primers were the basis on which TCR beta libraries were built. TCRdb re-analysed the multiplex PCR reads in MiXCR, keeping a single row per CDR3 protein. The table has 350,000 to 400,000 distinct CDR3 sequences, about 16% seen once; the top ten hold 22%. Time point reported: newly diagnosed GD, antithyroid drugs for less than 3 months. The TCR library used RNA extracted from PBMCs. The sample was peripheral blood mononuclear cells (PBMCs), taken at new diagnosis, from a patient treated with antithyroid drugs. Receptor source: a female donor with Graves disease.

This clonotype was seen at least ten times. The chain combines TRBV28 with TRBJ1-6, with TRBD1 as a possible D gene (5 bases). The germline V gene has CDR1 MDHEN and CDR2 SYDVKM. V dropped 3 bases and J dropped 14 bases, with 14 bases sitting between them. The CDR3 length is 13 residues. Here the CDR3 reads CASSLGLSSSLHF. The CDR3 DNA reads as TGTGCCAGCAGTTTGGGACTCAGTTCGTCCCTCCACTTT.

This clonotype was seen repeatedly, ten times or more. This chain uses TRBV7-6 with TRBJ1-4; TRBD1 is a possible D gene (5 bases). There are 18 residues in the CDR3. CDR1 and CDR2 (germline): SGHVS, FNYEAQ. V lost 1 base and J 10 bases, leaving 25 bases between the germline ends. Here the CDR3 reads CASSLGPGTRWSSLKLFF. Written as DNA, the CDR3 is TGTGCCAGCAGCTTAGGCCCCGGGACCCGGTGGTCTTCATTAAAACTGTTTTTT.

About this clonotype: At one of its ends the junction is not consistent with the germline gene, which may arise from a read error. This chain uses TRBV9 with TRBJ2-1; D gene ambiguous. CDR3 length: 13 amino acids. CDR1 is SGDLS and CDR2 is YYNGEE in the germline V gene. In nucleotides, the CDR3 is TGTGCCAACAGCGTAGCTACAAGCAATGAGCAGTTCTTC. This codes for CANSVATSNEQFF. The variable domain in full, completed from reference TRBV9 and TRBJ2-1, reads DSGVTQTPKHLITATGQRVTLRCSPRSGDLSVYWYQQSLDQGLQFLIQYYNGEERAKGNILERFSAQQFPDLHSELNLSSLELGDSALYFCANSVATSNEQFFGPGTRLTVL.

This clonotype was seen at least ten times. The rearrangement links TRBV12-3 or TRBV12-4 to TRBJ1-1; maybe TRBD1 (6 bases). V was clipped by 5 bases and J by 7 bases, with 14 bases between them. This CDR3 is built from 13 residues. The CDR3 DNA sequence: TGTGCCAGCAGTAGACCTGGGACACTTGAAGCTTTCTTT. Amino acids: CASSRPGTLEAFF.

This clonotype occurred many times. Its ends do not fully match the called genes, so a read error is possible. The rearrangement uses TRBV7-9 and TRBJ1-1, with no clear D. The CDR3 loop spans 14 amino acids. The germline V gene encodes CDR1 SEHNR and CDR2 FQNEAQ (reference sequence). This chain's CDR3 is CAGSPTEGSTEAFF. CDR3 DNA sequence: TGTGCCGGCAGCCCGACCGAAGGGAGTACTGAAGCTTTCTTT.

Many counts were recorded for this clonotype. The chain uses TRBV2 and TRBJ2-3; no clear D gene. Germline V gene data show CDR1 as SNHLY and CDR2 as FYNNEI. Trimming pared 2 bases from V and 1 base from J, leaving 7 bases between. The CDR3 consists of 14 residues. CDR3 in amino acids: CASSELDRTDTQYF. The CDR3 DNA follows: TGTGCCAGCAGTGAACTTGACCGCACAGATACGCAGTATTTT. Filled out from reference TRBV2 and TRBJ2-3, the complete variable domain reads EPEVTQTPSHQVTQMGQEVILRCVPISNHLYFYWYRQILGQKVEFLVSFYNNEISEKSEIFDDQFSVERPDGSNFTLKIRSTKLEDSAMYFCASSELDRTDTQYFGPGTRLTVL.

This rearrangement joins TRBV30 to TRBJ1-5, with D possibly being TRBD1 (5 bases). Germline V gene data show CDR1 as GTSNPN and CDR2 as SVGIG (reference sequence). Trimming took 0 bases from V and 5 from J, leaving 14 bases between them. The CDR3 extends over 15 amino acids. The CDR3 nucleotides are TGTGCCTGGAGTGTACGGACAACGGGGCATCAGCCCCAGCATTTT. As protein: CAWSVRTTGHQPQHF.

At least ten counts were recorded for this clonotype. This sequence joins TRBV10-3 and TRBJ2-1, with 9 bases aligning to TRBD2. J lost 5 bases, V lost 2 bases, and 4 bases had no gene match. The CDR3 has 15 residues. CDR1 and CDR2 (germline): ENHRY, SYGVKD. The CDR3 DNA follows: TGTGCCATCAGTGAGGGGATAGCGGGGGACAATGAGCAGTTCTTC. Residues: CAISEGIAGDNEQFF.

This clonotype occurred many times. This chain joins TRBV12-3 or TRBV12-4 and TRBJ1-2; 7 bases align to TRBD1. After removal of 6 bases from V and 1 base from J, the junction contained 5 bases not matched to a gene. This CDR3 is built from 14 residues. CDR3 nucleotide sequence: TGTGCCAGCAGCGTGACAGGGAATAACTATGGCTACACCTTC. Translated, it gives CASSVTGNNYGYTF.

This clonotype has at least ten counts. The junction does not match germline at one end; this may be a read error. The chain recombines TRBV6-5 with TRBJ2-7; 8 nucleotides line up with TRBD1. This CDR3 spans 18 amino acids. The V gene's germline CDR1 is MNHEY and CDR2 SVGAGI. The CDR3 DNA reads TGTGCCAGCAGTTACTCGAGATTCCGGACAGGGAAGCCGGCGGCGTCGCACTTC. Amino acid sequence: CASSYSRFRTGKPAASHF.

This chain uses TRBV6-2 or TRBV6-3 with TRBJ1-2; maybe TRBD1 (6 bases). Deletions cut 8 bases from V and 2 bases from J, with 18 bases between. The germline CDR1 and CDR2 sequences are MNHEY and SVGEGT. The length of the CDR3 is 15 residues. CDR3 residues: CASSPGQTPNYGYTF. The CDR3 region has the DNA TGTGCCAGCTCACCCGGACAGACACCAAACTATGGCTACACCTTC.